These T cell receptor beta chains were read from a single sample in a study of identifying expanded T cells in peripheral blood. Method: immunoSEQ multiplex PCR; TCRdb's copy keeps in-frame clones and lacks some. The repertoire has around 63,000 clones, over 75% of them found once; the top ten carry just over 4.5%. The sample comprised blood. These receptors came from a person aged 18 to 69 in good health. Each CDR3 is given with its conserved first and last residue. The D gene is left open where the match is weak. Clone size, where shown, is once, few, many, or a class for clones that have expanded.

D: .
size: .
J: TRBJ2-3
V: TRBV11-3
CDR3: CASSFSHNPTDTQYF
DNA: TGTGCCAGCAGCTTTAGCCATAATCCCACAGATACGCAGTATTTT

D: TRBD2
size: .
J: TRBJ2-1
V: TRBV6-1
CDR3: CASSDHSGGSYNEQFF
DNA: TGTGCCAGCAGTGATCATAGCGGGGGGTCCTACAATGAGCAGTTCTTC

D: TRBD1
size: .
J: TRBJ2-1
V: TRBV16
CDR3: CASSQSRTGDNEQFF
DNA: TGTGCCAGCAGCCAATCAAGGACAGGGGACAATGAGCAGTTCTTC

D: .
size: .
J: TRBJ2-7
V: TRBV25-1
CDR3: CAPPRKFSYEQYF
DNA: TGTGCCCCCCCTCGGAAATTCTCCTACGAGCAGTACTTC

D: .
size: .
J: TRBJ2-7
V: TRBV5-1
CDR3: CASSLGGYEQYF
DNA: TGCGCCAGCAGCTTGGGCGGCTACGAGCAGTACTTC

D: .
size: .
J: TRBJ1-2
V: TRBV5-5
CDR3: CASSPGFDGYTF
DNA: TGTGCCAGCAGCCCCGGATTCGATGGCTACACCTTC

D: .
size: .
J: TRBJ2-7
V: TRBV4-1
CDR3: CASSHPGPYEQYF
DNA: TGCGCCAGCAGCCATCCGGGCCCCTACGAGCAGTACTTC

D: .
size: .
J: TRBJ1-2
V: TRBV4-1
CDR3: CASSPSKGKMDGYTF
DNA: TGCGCCAGCAGCCCCTCCAAGGGGAAGATGGATGGCTACACCTTC

D: TRBD2
size: .
J: TRBJ2-1
V: TRBV6-4
CDR3: CASSDRASGGPDEQFF
DNA: TGTGCCAGCAGTGACCGCGCTAGCGGGGGGCCGGATGAGCAGTTCTTC

D: .
size: .
J: TRBJ1-5
V: TRBV28
CDR3: CASRAFYQPQHF
DNA: TGTGCCAGCAGGGCCTTCTATCAGCCCCAGCATTTT

D: .
size: .
J: TRBJ1-4
V: TRBV18
CDR3: CASSGLATNEKLFF
DNA: TGTGCCAGCTCAGGACTCGCAACTAATGAAAAACTGTTTTTT

D: .
size: .
J: TRBJ1-1
V: TRBV6-5
CDR3: CASSFWRGLNTEAFF
DNA: TGTGCCAGCAGTTTTTGGAGGGGTTTGAACACTGAAGCTTTCTTT

D: TRBD1
size: .
J: TRBJ2-1
V: TRBV30
CDR3: CAWSPLDREINEQFF
DNA: TGTGCCTGGAGTCCCCTAGACAGGGAAATCAATGAGCAGTTCTTC

D: TRBD2
size: .
J: TRBJ2-5
V: TRBV5-4
CDR3: CASSDRTSGAETQYF
DNA: TGTGCCAGCAGCGACCGGACTAGCGGGGCAGAGACCCAGTACTTC

D: .
size: .
J: TRBJ2-7
V: TRBV4-1
CDR3: CASSQVFGGSYEQYF
DNA: TGCGCCAGCAGCCAAGTTTTTGGCGGTTCCTACGAGCAGTACTTC

D: .
size: .
J: TRBJ2-5
V: TRBV2
CDR3: CAREKTGQETQYF
DNA: TGTGCCAGGGAGAAGACAGGTCAAGAGACCCAGTACTTC

D: .
size: .
J: TRBJ1-5
V: TRBV5-1
CDR3: CASSPRGGGNQPQHF
DNA: TGCGCCAGCAGCCCCCGGGGCGGGGGCAATCAGCCCCAGCATTTT

D: .
size: medium-sized
J: TRBJ1-5
V: TRBV4-2
CDR3: CASSQDREGGYQPQHF
DNA: TGTGCCAGCAGCCAAGATCGAGAAGGGGGGTATCAGCCCCAGCATTTT

D: TRBD2
size: .
J: TRBJ2-7
V: TRBV29-1
CDR3: CSVVGTSGYEQYF
DNA: TGCAGCGTTGTCGGGACTAGCGGGTACGAGCAGTACTTC

D: .
size: .
J: TRBJ1-5
V: TRBV6-1
CDR3: CASSEADDSGARRPQHF
DNA: TGTGCCAGCAGTGAAGCCGATGACAGTGGAGCGAGACGGCCCCAGCATTTT

D: TRBD2
size: few
J: TRBJ2-7
V: TRBV6-1
CDR3: CASSDGAGGPTEQYF
DNA: TGTGCCAGCAGTGACGGTGCGGGGGGCCCGACCGAGCAGTACTTC

D: .
size: .
J: TRBJ1-5
V: TRBV7-9
CDR3: CASSLAGPSRPQHF
DNA: TGTGCCAGCAGCTTAGCCGGGCCGTCACGGCCCCAGCATTTT

D: TRBD1
size: .
J: TRBJ1-3
V: TRBV6-5
CDR3: CASSPTGGSGNTIYF
DNA: TGTGCCAGCAGTCCTACAGGGGGCTCTGGAAACACCATATATTTT

D: TRBD2
size: .
J: TRBJ2-3
V: TRBV10-3
CDR3: CAARGGSTDTQYF
DNA: TGTGCCGCCCGGGGGGGGAGCACAGATACGCAGTATTTT

D: .
size: .
J: TRBJ2-7
V: TRBV28
CDR3: CASSFYGGSYEQYF
DNA: TGTGCCAGCAGTTTTTACGGGGGTTCTTACGAGCAGTACTTC

D: .
size: .
J: TRBJ2-2
V: TRBV5-6
CDR3: CASSLNLRGHPTGELFF
DNA: TGTGCCAGCAGCTTGAATTTGCGGGGACACCCCACCGGGGAGCTGTTTTTT

D: TRBD2
size: .
J: TRBJ2-7
V: TRBV5-4
CDR3: CASSLLAGVSYEQYF
DNA: TGTGCCAGCAGCCTACTAGCGGGAGTTTCCTACGAGCAGTACTTC

D: .
size: .
J: TRBJ1-3
V: TRBV11-2
CDR3: CASSFTGAGGNTIYF
DNA: TGTGCCAGCAGCTTTACGGGGGCGGGAGGAAACACCATATATTTT

D: TRBD1
size: .
J: TRBJ1-5
V: TRBV28
CDR3: CASSTGTGGVQPQHF
DNA: TGTGCCAGCAGTACCGGGACAGGGGGCGTTCAGCCCCAGCATTTT

D: TRBD1
size: few
J: TRBJ1-4
V: TRBV6-1
CDR3: CASSVPPGQGDEKLFF
DNA: TGTGCCAGCAGTGTCCCACCGGGACAGGGGGATGAAAAACTGTTTTTT

D: .
size: .
J: TRBJ2-3
V: TRBV7-8
CDR3: CASSFRAGTTDTQYF
DNA: TGTGCCAGCAGCTTTCGGGCGGGGACAACAGATACGCAGTATTTT

D: .
size: .
J: TRBJ1-3
V: TRBV7-3
CDR3: CASSPDSSGNTIYF
DNA: TGTGCCAGCAGCCCCGACAGCTCTGGAAACACCATATATTTT

D: TRBD2
size: .
J: TRBJ2-7
V: TRBV5-6
CDR3: CASSRVLTSGTYEQYF
DNA: TGTGCCAGCAGCCGCGTACTGACTAGCGGTACCTACGAGCAGTACTTC

D: TRBD2
size: .
J: TRBJ2-5
V: TRBV9
CDR3: CASSVAPAGGTETQYF
DNA: TGTGCCAGCAGCGTAGCTCCAGCGGGGGGGACAGAGACCCAGTACTTC

D: .
size: .
J: TRBJ1-2
V: TRBV7-3
CDR3: CASSLRDGHGYTF
DNA: TGTGCCAGCAGCCTCCGGGACGGACACGGCTACACCTTC

D: .
size: .
J: TRBJ2-1
V: TRBV19
CDR3: CASWGPGAGEQFF
DNA: TGTGCCAGTTGGGGGCCGGGAGCTGGCGAGCAGTTCTTC